This TCR beta chain was sequenced during a study of radiotherapy plus CTLA-4 blockade in lung cancer. With V trimmed by 5 bases and J by 5 bases, 10 bases remained unmatched. The CDR3 is 15 residues long. Germline V gene sequence: CDR1 SGHTA, CDR2 FQGNSA. The table came from immunoSEQ multiplex PCR; TCRdb's copy has only in-frame clones and leaves some out. The data hold roughly 77,000 clones, with approximately 73% observed a single time. Specimen: peripheral blood, collected from a patient treated with radiotherapy plus ipilimumab. The chain employs TRBV7-2 and TRBJ2-5, with TRBD2 matching over 8 bases. The source is a human donor with non-small cell lung cancer whose response to radiotherapy plus ipilimumab could not be evaluated. CDR3 amino acids: CASSPGGGWRETQYF. CDR3 DNA sequence: TGTGCCAGCAGCCCTGGCGGGGGGTGGCGGGAGACCCAGTACTTC.